The TCR beta chain under discussion was sequenced for a study of T cell responses to AZD1222 COVID-19 vaccine. Using immunoSEQ multiplex PCR, the repertoire was profiled, and TCRdb retains in-frame clones only, with some absent. The sample lists about 170,000 clones; 87% were seen once. There are 16 residues in the CDR3. V was trimmed by 3 bases and J by 0 bases, leaving 15 bases between them. CDR1 and CDR2 (germline): MGHRA, YSYEKL. The source was peripheral blood, collected 28 days after the second AZD1222 dose. V is TRBV4-1 and J is TRBJ2-7; D may be TRBD1 or TRBD2 (5 bases each). The sequence was obtained from an adult who received the AZD1222 COVID-19 vaccine. CDR3 DNA sequence: TGCGCCAGCAGCCACACCCCCGGGGCGAGCTCCTACGAGCAGTACTTC. Amino acid sequence: CASSHTPGASSYEQYF.